Following are 9 T cell receptor beta chains from one sample sequenced in a study of shared T cell receptors in the human thymus. Some clones are missing from TCRdb's copy, which holds only in-frame ones; the method was immunoSEQ multiplex PCR. Among 630,000 or so clones listed, about 90% were seen once. These data also featured in a second study, about human thymus T cells.

Sequences were obtained from thymocytes. The receptors shown here come from a boy in the first two years of life with a congenital heart defect.

In its sample, this clone was seen a few times. The chain uses TRBV27 and TRBJ2-5; 10 bases are a match to TRBD2. The length of the CDR3 is 17 residues. V was clipped by 9 bases and J by 5 bases; unmatched bases: 18. Germline CDR1 and CDR2: MNHEY and SMNVEV (reference sequence). DNA of the CDR3: TGTGCCAGTAAGGGAATCTATGAGCGGGGGGGTAGCGAGACCCAGTACTTC. Translation: CASKGIYERGGSETQYF.

The rearrangement joins TRBV19 to TRBJ1-5, with 7 positions matching TRBD1. J lost 0 bases, V lost 1 base, and 3 bases had no gene match. CDR3 size: 16 residues. Germline assignment: CDR1 LNHDA and CDR2 SQIVND (reference sequence). The CDR3 nucleotides are TGTGCCAGTAGTATAGGACAGGGATATAGCAATCAGCCCCAGCATTTT. This translates into CASSIGQGYSNQPQHF.

The V and J genes are TRBV7-9 and TRBJ1-2; perhaps TRBD1 as D (5 bases). Germline V gene sequence: CDR1 SEHNR, CDR2 FQNEAQ (reference sequence). Trimming cost V 6 bases and J 4 bases, with 18 bases left between them. CDR3 length equals 15 residues. The CDR3, as DNA: TGTGCCAGCAGGTTGGGGGGAGCCCCCGTCTATGGCTACACCTTC. It specifies CASRLGGAPVYGYTF.

V is TRBV7-3 and J is TRBJ2-3; 9 nucleotides match TRBD2. CDR1 and CDR2 from the germline V gene are SGHTA and FQGTGA. V was pared by 8 bases and J by 3 bases, with 3 bases of the junction left unmatched. The CDR3 spans 13 residues. DNA for the CDR3: TGTGCCAGCGCTAGCGGGGTGACAGATACGCAGTATTTT. It specifies CASASGVTDTQYF.

V gene TRBV14 combines with J gene TRBJ1-5, with TRBD1 as a possible D gene (5 bases). Germline CDR1 SGHDN, CDR2 FVKESK. The CDR3 is made up of 14 amino acids. The V end lost 0 bases, the J end lost 5 bases, and 8 bases lay between the germline ends. CDR3 amino acids: CASSQEGGDQPQHF. DNA of the CDR3: TGTGCCAGCAGCCAAGAGGGGGGAGATCAGCCCCAGCATTTT.

The V gene is TRBV10-2, the J gene TRBJ2-3; D unresolved. The CDR3 has 14 residues. Germline loops: CDR1 WSHSY, CDR2 SAAADI. The V end lost 8 bases, the J end lost 2 bases, and 14 bases lay between the germline ends. The CDR3 region has the DNA TGCGCCAGCCTTACATCGATCTCCACAGATACGCAGTATTTT. It yields the protein CASLTSISTDTQYF.

The chain links TRBV11-2 to TRBJ2-5; TRBD1 matches at 7 bases. CDR1 is SGHAT and CDR2 is FQNNGV in the germline V gene. Germline trimming cut 4 bases from V and 2 bases from J; bases unmatched to any gene: 7. The CDR3 is 15 amino acids. CDR3 region: CASSSPPTGQETQYF. CDR3 DNA: TGTGCCAGCAGCTCGCCACCGACAGGGCAAGAGACCCAGTACTTC.

The chain has TRBV28 and TRBJ1-5; tentatively, D is TRBD1 (6 bases). The CDR3 spans 14 residues. Trimming left V 7 bases short and J 9 bases short, with 19 bases between. From germline, CDR1 is MDHEN and CDR2 SYDVKM. The CDR3 region is CASTLEQGVRPQHF. Written as DNA, the CDR3 is TGTGCCAGCACTCTGGAACAGGGAGTGCGGCCCCAGCATTTT.

This rearrangement joins TRBV19 to TRBJ2-3, with TRBD2 matching over 7 bases. J lost 8 bases, V lost 4 bases, and 12 bases had no gene match. CDR3 length: 15 residues. Germline V gene sequence: CDR1 LNHDA, CDR2 SQIVND (reference sequence). CDR3 protein: CASSRGSGKSRTQYF. In DNA, the CDR3 is TGTGCCAGTAGTAGGGGGAGCGGGAAATCTCGTACGCAGTATTTT.